A selection of T cell receptor beta chains follows, all from one sample in a study of blood T cells in healthy people across ages. TCRdb used MiXCR to reprocess the 5' RACE reads, holding one entry per CDR3 protein. This table has around 2 million distinct CDR3 sequences, 35% to 50% appearing once. The sample taken for sequencing was blood. These receptors were obtained from a human donor in good health. CDR3s include the opening cysteine and the closing phenylalanine or tryptophan.

j_call v_call cdr3_aa
TRBJ1-4 TRBV20-1 CSVRDRSGEKLFF
TRBJ1-6 TRBV12-3/TRBV12-4 CASSYGPPLHF
TRBJ2-3 TRBV5-1 CASSLAGTFADTQYF
TRBJ2-1 TRBV12-3/TRBV12-4 CASSPAFGDNEQFF
TRBJ2-3 TRBV7-2 CASSPPKGATLTDTQYF
TRBJ2-1 TRBV29-1 CSVSRYQDNEQFF
TRBJ2-3 TRBV5-1 CASSYDLEPDTQYF
TRBJ2-1 TRBV3-1 CASSQDREAEQFF
TRBJ2-7 TRBV20-1 CSVEPGLATYEQYF
- TRBV24-1 CATSEINPRRETQYF
TRBJ1-2 TRBV29-1 CSAGQGHRYTF
TRBJ1-2 TRBV2 CASSDQGLYGYTF
TRBJ2-3 TRBV9 CASSVWLAGANTQYF
TRBJ2-1 TRBV20-1 CSASMGLAGGRHEQFF
TRBJ2-6 TRBV5-6 CASSRERGAGANVLTF
TRBJ1-4 TRBV28 CASSLSPGTGGEKLFF
TRBJ2-5 TRBV6-6 CASSYERVFQETQYF
TRBJ1-6 TRBV6-6 CASRSSYNSPLHF
TRBJ2-5 TRBV20-1 CSANNKRGEETQYF
TRBJ2-3 TRBV12-3/TRBV12-4 CASRITWGLSTDTQYF
TRBJ1-2 TRBV6-2/TRBV6-3 CASSYSGKRGYTF
TRBJ2-1 TRBV12-3/TRBV12-4 CASSLGQSYEQFF
TRBJ2-1 TRBV6-1 CASSGGLSYNEQFF
TRBJ2-5 TRBV5-6 CASSEDIRETQYF
TRBJ2-3 TRBV5-1 CASSLAASAPSADTQYF
TRBJ2-1 TRBV4-2 CASSLGVGGSSYNEQFF
TRBJ1-6 TRBV6-5 CASSSPGQGYGSLHF
TRBJ1-2 TRBV4-2 CASSQLPGGYTF
TRBJ2-7 TRBV19 CASSFSGQGAQVQYF
TRBJ1-2 TRBV28 CASSPPGVVNGYTF
TRBJ2-3 TRBV29-1 CSVYGTGVSTDTQYF
TRBJ2-7 TRBV5-5 CASIPTVSSYEQYF
TRBJ2-1 TRBV5-1 CASSLQGRPYNEQFF
TRBJ2-1 TRBV7-3 CASSLSGQGCNEQFF
- TRBV27 CASSYTGTYYEQYF
TRBJ2-7 TRBV7-3 CASSLVGTQDEQYF
TRBJ2-1 TRBV29-1 CSVEGLRGEQFF
TRBJ2-3 TRBV4-3 CASSQIAQGGDTQYF
TRBJ1-1 TRBV6-6 CATESLNSAEAFF
TRBJ1-4 TRBV29-1 CSAGGFNEKLFF
TRBJ1-5 TRBV6-1 CASRGVGGNQPQHF
TRBJ2-3 TRBV7-2 CASSLARSTDTQYF
TRBJ2-1 TRBV5-1 CASSLTMTVSYNEQFF
TRBJ2-2 TRBV4-3 CASSQGSLASFTGELFF
TRBJ2-1 TRBV7-2 CASCRDLGTADGQFF